This entry is about one T cell receptor beta chain. Its matching antigen is unknown. This sample stems from a study of Graves' ophthalmopathy and Graves' hyperthyroidism. Overall study context: The term stable hyperthyroidism indicated an absence of ophthalmopathy within 18 months of follow-up. Findings of the study overall: Ophthalmopathy progression predictions by the model showed around 72% specificity and approximately 67% sensitivity. Blood also held most thyroid clonotypes expanded above 0.001 frequency. Ophthalmopathy and stable hyperthyroidism were discriminated by a 13-signature model, with over 85% sensitivity and about 84% specificity.

The authors amplified TCR beta CDR3 regions, and they did so from RNA transcripts for repertoire sequencing. HTBI-primed first-round RT-PCR preceded second-round multiplex PCR. TCRdb reprocessed the multiplex PCR reads with MiXCR, giving one entry per CDR3 protein. The top ten clones hold around 10% of a sample with over a million distinct CDR3 sequences, about two fifths of them seen once. The germline V and J ends were trimmed by 3 bases and 0 bases, with 10 bases remaining between them. Germline lookup yields CDR1 SGHVS and CDR2 FNYEAQ. The CDR3 is 15 residues long. Sequencing was performed on peripheral blood or thyroid tissue (not recorded which). This clonotype originated in an adult man with Graves' hyperthyroidism. The V and J genes are TRBV7-6 and TRBJ2-3, with D unresolved. CDR3 sequence (DNA): TGTGCCAGCAGCTTGTTGTCCCAGAGCACAGATACGCAGTATTTT. Its protein is CASSLLSQSTDTQYF.